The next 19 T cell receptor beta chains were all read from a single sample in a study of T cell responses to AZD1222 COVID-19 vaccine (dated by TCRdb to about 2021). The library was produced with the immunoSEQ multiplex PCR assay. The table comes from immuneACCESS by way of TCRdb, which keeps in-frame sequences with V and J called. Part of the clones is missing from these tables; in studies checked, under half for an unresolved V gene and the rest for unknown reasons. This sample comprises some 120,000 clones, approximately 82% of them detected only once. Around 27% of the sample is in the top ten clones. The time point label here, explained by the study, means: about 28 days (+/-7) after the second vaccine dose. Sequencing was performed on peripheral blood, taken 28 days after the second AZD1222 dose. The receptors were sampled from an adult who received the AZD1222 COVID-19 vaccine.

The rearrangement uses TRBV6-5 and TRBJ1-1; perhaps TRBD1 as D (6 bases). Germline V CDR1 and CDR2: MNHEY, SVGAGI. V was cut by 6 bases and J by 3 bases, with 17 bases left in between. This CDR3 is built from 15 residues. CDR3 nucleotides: TGTGCCAGCAGGGGGTACAGGGAAAGGGACACTGAAGCTTTCTTT. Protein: CASRGYRERDTEAFF.

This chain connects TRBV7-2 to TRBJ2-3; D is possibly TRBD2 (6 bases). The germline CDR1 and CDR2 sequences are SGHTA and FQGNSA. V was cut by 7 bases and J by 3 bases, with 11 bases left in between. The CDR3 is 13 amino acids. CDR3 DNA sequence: TGTGCCAGCAACGTGGCGGGGACAGATACGCAGTATTTT. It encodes CASNVAGTDTQYF.

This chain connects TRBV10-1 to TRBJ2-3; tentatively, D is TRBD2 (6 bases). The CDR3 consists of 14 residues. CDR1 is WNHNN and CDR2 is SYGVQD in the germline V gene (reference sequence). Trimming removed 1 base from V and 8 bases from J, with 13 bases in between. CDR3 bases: TGCGCCAGCAGTGAGTGGGGCCGGGGAGGTACGCAGTATTTT. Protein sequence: CASSEWGRGGTQYF.

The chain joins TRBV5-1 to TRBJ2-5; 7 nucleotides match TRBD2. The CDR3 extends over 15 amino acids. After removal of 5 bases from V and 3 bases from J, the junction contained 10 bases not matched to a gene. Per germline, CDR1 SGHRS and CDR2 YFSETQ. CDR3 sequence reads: CASSPSLADKETQYF. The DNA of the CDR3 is TGCGCCAGCAGTCCCTCCCTAGCGGATAAAGAGACCCAGTACTTC.

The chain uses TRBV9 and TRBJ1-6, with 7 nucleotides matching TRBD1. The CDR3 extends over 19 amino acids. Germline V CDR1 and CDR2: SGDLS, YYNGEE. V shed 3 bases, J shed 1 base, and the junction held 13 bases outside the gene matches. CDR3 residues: CASSATGALGMSYNSPLHF. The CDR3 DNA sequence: TGTGCCAGCAGCGCTACAGGGGCCTTGGGAATGTCCTATAATTCACCCCTCCACTTT.

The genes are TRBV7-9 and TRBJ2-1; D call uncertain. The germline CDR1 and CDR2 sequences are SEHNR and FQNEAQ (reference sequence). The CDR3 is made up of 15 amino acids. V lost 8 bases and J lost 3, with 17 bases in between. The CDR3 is CASRPEIDFYNEQFF. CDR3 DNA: TGTGCCAGCCGCCCAGAAATTGATTTCTACAATGAGCAGTTCTTC. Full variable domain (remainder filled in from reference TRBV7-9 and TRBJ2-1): DTGVSQNPRHKITKRGQNVTFRCDPISEHNRLYWYRQTLGQGPEFLTYFQNEAQLEKSRLLSDRFSAERPKGSFSTLEIQRTEQGDSAMYLCASRPEIDFYNEQFFGPGTRLTVL.

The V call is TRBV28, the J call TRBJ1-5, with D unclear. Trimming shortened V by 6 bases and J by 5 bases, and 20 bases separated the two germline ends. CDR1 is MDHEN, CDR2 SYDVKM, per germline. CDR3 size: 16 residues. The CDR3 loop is CASRTSGAAVYQPQHF. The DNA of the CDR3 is TGTGCCAGCAGAACGTCGGGAGCGGCTGTCTATCAGCCCCAGCATTTT.

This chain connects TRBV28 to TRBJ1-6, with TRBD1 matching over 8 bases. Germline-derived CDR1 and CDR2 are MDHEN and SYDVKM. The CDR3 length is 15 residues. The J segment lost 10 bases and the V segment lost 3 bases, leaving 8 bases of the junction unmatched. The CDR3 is CASSFAGQGDSPLHF. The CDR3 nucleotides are TGTGCCAGCAGTTTCGCAGGACAGGGAGACTCACCCCTCCACTTT.

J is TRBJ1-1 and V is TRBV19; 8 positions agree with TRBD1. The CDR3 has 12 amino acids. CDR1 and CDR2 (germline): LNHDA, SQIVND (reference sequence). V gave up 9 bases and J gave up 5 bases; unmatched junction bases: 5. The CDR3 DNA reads TGTGCCAGCGTAACAGGGGGTACTGAAGCTTTCTTT. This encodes CASVTGGTEAFF.

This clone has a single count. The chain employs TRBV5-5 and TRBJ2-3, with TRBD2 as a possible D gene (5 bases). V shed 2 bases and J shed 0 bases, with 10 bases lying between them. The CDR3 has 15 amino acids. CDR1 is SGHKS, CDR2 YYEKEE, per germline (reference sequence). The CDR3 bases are TGTGCCAGCAGCTTCGGGATAGCTAGCACAGATACGCAGTATTTT. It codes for CASSFGIASTDTQYF.

The CDR3 region has the DNA TGCGCCAGCAGCCTCGGAGAGGGGACCTACAATGAGCAGTTCTTC. It yields the protein CASSLGEGTYNEQFF. The V call is TRBV5-1, the J call TRBJ2-1; either TRBD1 or TRBD2 may fit D (5 bases each). The CDR3 contains 15 residues. V lost 4 bases and J 2 bases, leaving 13 bases between the germline ends. In germline, CDR1 is SGHRS, CDR2 YFSETQ. Looking up the rest from reference TRBV5-1 and TRBJ2-1 gives the full variable domain: KAGVTQTPRYLIKTRGQQVTLSCSPISGHRSVSWYQQTPGQGLQFLFEYFSETQRNKGNFPGRFSGRQFSNSRSEMNVSTLELGDSALYLCASSLGEGTYNEQFFGPGTRLTVL.

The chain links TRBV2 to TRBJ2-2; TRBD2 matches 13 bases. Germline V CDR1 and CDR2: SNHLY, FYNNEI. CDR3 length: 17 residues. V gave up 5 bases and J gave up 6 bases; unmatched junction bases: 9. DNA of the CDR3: TGTGCCAGCAGTCTCGGGACTAGCGGGGCGAGTCCCGGGGAGCTGTTTTTT. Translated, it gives CASSLGTSGASPGELFF.

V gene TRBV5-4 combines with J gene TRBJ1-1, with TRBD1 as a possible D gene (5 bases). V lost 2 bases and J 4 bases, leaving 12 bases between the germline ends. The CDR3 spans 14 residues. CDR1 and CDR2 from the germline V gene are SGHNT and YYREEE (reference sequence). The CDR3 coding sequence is TGTGCCAGCAGCTTCCGGGGGTCGAGCACTGAAGCTTTCTTT. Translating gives CASSFRGSSTEAFF.

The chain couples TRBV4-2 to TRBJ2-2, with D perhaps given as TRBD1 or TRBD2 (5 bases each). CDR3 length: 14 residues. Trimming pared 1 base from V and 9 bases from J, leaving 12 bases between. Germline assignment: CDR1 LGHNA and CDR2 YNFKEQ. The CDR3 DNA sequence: TGTGCCAGCAGCCAAGGGGACGTTTCTAGGGAGCTGTTTTTT. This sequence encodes CASSQGDVSRELFF.

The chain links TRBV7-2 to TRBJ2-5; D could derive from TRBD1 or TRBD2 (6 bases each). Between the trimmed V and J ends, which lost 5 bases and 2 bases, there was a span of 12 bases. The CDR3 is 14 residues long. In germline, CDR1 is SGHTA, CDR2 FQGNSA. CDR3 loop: CASSNRGGQETQYF. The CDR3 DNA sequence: TGTGCCAGCAGCAATAGAGGGGGGCAAGAGACCCAGTACTTC.

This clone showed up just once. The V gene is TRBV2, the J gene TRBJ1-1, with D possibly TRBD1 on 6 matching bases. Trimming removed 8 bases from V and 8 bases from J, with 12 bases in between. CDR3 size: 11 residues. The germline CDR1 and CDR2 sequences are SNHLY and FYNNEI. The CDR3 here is CASGGGPEAFF. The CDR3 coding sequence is TGTGCCAGCGGGGGGGGCCCCGAAGCTTTCTTT.

The CDR3 loop is CASSVAAGAGNTIYF. The CDR3 DNA reads TGTGCCAGCAGCGTAGCGGCAGGGGCTGGAAACACCATATATTTT. The V call is TRBV9, the J call TRBJ1-3; D is possibly TRBD1 (6 bases). Deletions cut 0 bases from V and 2 bases from J, with 9 bases between. There are 15 residues in the CDR3. The germline V gene encodes CDR1 SGDLS and CDR2 YYNGEE.

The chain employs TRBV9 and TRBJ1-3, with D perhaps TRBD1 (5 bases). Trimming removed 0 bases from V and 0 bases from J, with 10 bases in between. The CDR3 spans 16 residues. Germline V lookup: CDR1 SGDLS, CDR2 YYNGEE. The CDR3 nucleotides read TGTGCCAGCAGCGTAGGAAGGGGAGGCTCTGGAAACACCATATATTTT. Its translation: CASSVGRGGSGNTIYF.

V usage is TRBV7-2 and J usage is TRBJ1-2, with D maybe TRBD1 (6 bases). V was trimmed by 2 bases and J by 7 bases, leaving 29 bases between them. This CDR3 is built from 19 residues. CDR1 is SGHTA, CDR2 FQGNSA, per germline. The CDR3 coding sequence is TGTGCCAGCAGCTTAAGGGTCGGCAGGGGATCGATTACAACTGGTGGCTACACCTTC. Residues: CASSLRVGRGSITTGGYTF.